A selection of T cell receptor beta chains follows, all from one sample in a study of vaccination effects on CD4 cells after COVID-19. Measured with immunoSEQ multiplex PCR; TCRdb has only the in-frame clones, and not every one. The table shows about 25,000 clones, with approximately 73% occurring only once. These TCRs are of unknown antigen specificity. The input for sequencing was CD4+ T cells from PBMCs cultured without peptide, taken before COVID-19 vaccination. All receptors come from a human donor who received a COVID-19 vaccine. Each CDR3 is given with its conserved first and last residue. A D gene is named only where the DNA matches it firmly. Clone size is not always given. Where it is, it says once, few, many or a class for expanded clones.

D	size	V	J	DNA	CDR3
NA	NA	TRBV28	TRBJ1-5	TGTGCCAGCAGCCCGACCCGCGGGAGCAATCAGCCCCAGCATTTT	CASSPTRGSNQPQHF
NA	NA	TRBV19	TRBJ2-7	TGTGCCAGTAGTATAGCGGGCGGCCTGGGGGAGCAGTACTTC	CASSIAGGLGEQYF
NA	NA	TRBV28	TRBJ1-4	TGTGCCAGCAGTTCCCGACAGATGTCGCTTAATGAAAAACTGTTTTTT	CASSSRQMSLNEKLFF
TRBD1	NA	TRBV10-2	TRBJ1-2	TGCGCCAGTGGGACAGGGGACCTTCTTCATGGCTACACCTTC	CASGTGDLLHGYTF
NA	NA	TRBV30	TRBJ1-2	TGTGCCTGGAGTCTCACAGGCGCCGGGGGCTACACCTTC	CAWSLTGAGGYTF
NA	few	TRBV11-2	TRBJ1-2	TGTGCCAGCAGCTTAGAGTCCAGCATCCTCTATGGCTACACCTTC	CASSLESSILYGYTF
NA	NA	TRBV6-2/TRBV6-3	TRBJ1-2	NA	CASSFGTGTENTF
NA	NA	TRBV6-5	TRBJ1-4	TGTGCCAGCAGTTACTTTGGGGATGGGTCTAATGAAAAACTGTTTTTT	CASSYFGDGSNEKLFF
NA	few	TRBV25-1	TRBJ1-1	TGTGCCAGCATGGAAGGGAACACTGAAGCTTTCTTT	CASMEGNTEAFF
NA	NA	TRBV2	TRBJ1-2	TGTGCCAGCAGGCCAAAGGGGGGACACCTCTCGGGTGGCTACACCTTC	CASRPKGGHLSGGYTF
TRBD1	NA	TRBV7-9	TRBJ2-3	TGTGCCAGCAGCTTAGGGGACAGGGAAACCACAGATACGCAGTATTTT	CASSLGDRETTDTQYF
NA	NA	TRBV19	TRBJ1-1	TGTGCCAGTAGTATAGTCCAGGGATGGACTGAAGCTTTCTTT	CASSIVQGWTEAFF
NA	NA	TRBV18	TRBJ1-2	TGTGCCAGCTCACCATCCGACACTCGGGGCTACACCTTC	CASSPSDTRGYTF
TRBD2	NA	TRBV6-2/TRBV6-3	TRBJ2-1	TGTGCCAGCAGACCTACCGGGACTAAGCACAATGAGCAGTTCTTC	CASRPTGTKHNEQFF
TRBD1	few	TRBV11-3	TRBJ1-3	TGTGCCAGCAGCCGGGACAGCTCTGGAAACACCATATATTTT	CASSRDSSGNTIYF
TRBD2	NA	TRBV30	TRBJ2-3	TGTGCCTGGAGTAGTAATAGCGGGCTCACAGATACGCAGTATTTT	CAWSSNSGLTDTQYF
NA	NA	TRBV5-6	TRBJ1-1	TGTGCCAGCAGCGGGGGGGGCGGGAACACTGAAGCTTTCTTT	CASSGGGGNTEAFF
TRBD1	NA	TRBV12-5	TRBJ2-3	TGTGCTAGTGGGCCCGGACAGGCTGGGGCCACAGATACGCAGTATTTT	CASGPGQAGATDTQYF
NA	NA	TRBV6-6	TRBJ1-2	TGTGCCAGCAGTTATGGGCCTCCGTCCAGGGTCGGCGGCTACACCTTC	CASSYGPPSRVGGYTF
TRBD1	NA	TRBV7-2	TRBJ1-3	TGTGCCAGCAGTGGAAGGGGGCCGAGTTACTCTGGAAACACCATATATTTT	CASSGRGPSYSGNTIYF
TRBD2	NA	TRBV4-1	TRBJ2-1	TGCGCCAGCAGCAAGAGTCTAGCGGGGGGGTCCTACAATGAGCAGTTCTTC	CASSKSLAGGSYNEQFF
NA	NA	TRBV7-7	TRBJ2-5	TGTGCTAGCGGTCGGACCTCCCAGGGGACCCAGTACTTC	CASGRTSQGTQYF
NA	NA	TRBV12-5	TRBJ1-2	TGTGCTAGTGGTTTGGTAATCACAGGCGGATCGGGCTATGGCTACACCTTC	CASGLVITGGSGYGYTF
NA	NA	TRBV6-2/TRBV6-3	TRBJ2-4	TGTGCCAGCAGTTACTCGTTTTTGGGGGGGCTTTCCAAAAACATTCAGTACTTC	CASSYSFLGGLSKNIQYF
NA	NA	TRBV15	TRBJ1-1	TGTGCCACCAGCAGAGTAGGTTTGGGCCGAGCTTTCTTT	CATSRVGLGRAFF
NA	NA	TRBV24-1	TRBJ2-3	TGTGCCACCAGTGATTCCGGGGCGCGGGTCACAGATACGCAGTATTTT	CATSDSGARVTDTQYF
TRBD1	NA	TRBV5-1	TRBJ2-5	TGCGCCAGCAGATCGGCCGGGACAGCTCAAGAGACCCAGTACTTC	CASRSAGTAQETQYF
TRBD1	NA	TRBV4-1	TRBJ2-4	TGCGCCAGCAGCCAAGACCCTACAGGGGTAGCCAAAAACATTCAGTACTTC	CASSQDPTGVAKNIQYF
TRBD1	NA	TRBV4-1	TRBJ1-2	TGCGCCAGCAGCCCCCTCCGGGACAGGGGAGATGGCTACACCTTC	CASSPLRDRGDGYTF
NA	NA	TRBV14	TRBJ1-2	TGTGCCAGCAGCTTGGGACGCCATATGGAGGCTAACTATGGCTACACCTTC	CASSLGRHMEANYGYTF
TRBD2	NA	TRBV7-2	TRBJ2-3	TGTGCCAGCAGCCCCAGACTAGCGGGGGGGGCAGATACGCAGTATTTT	CASSPRLAGGADTQYF
NA	NA	TRBV28	TRBJ1-1	TGTGCCAGCAGTTTCCTAGTGAACACTGAAGCTTTCTTT	CASSFLVNTEAFF
TRBD2	NA	TRBV5-1	TRBJ2-5	TGCGCCAGCAGTTCTAGCGGGGGGGGTCTAGGGACCCAGTACTTC	CASSSSGGGLGTQYF
NA	NA	TRBV6-6	TRBJ2-3	TGTGCCAGCAGCTCACCGGATACGCAGTATTTT	CASSSPDTQYF
NA	NA	TRBV12-3/TRBV12-4	TRBJ2-7	TGTGCCAGCAGACGGGACACGGAACACGAGCAGTACTTC	CASRRDTEHEQYF
NA	NA	TRBV4-1	TRBJ1-4	TGCGCCAGCAGCCGGGGGGGTACTAATGAAAAACTGTTTTTT	CASSRGGTNEKLFF
NA	few	TRBV6-5	TRBJ1-2	TGTGCCAGCAGTTATCCCGGACGGGGCGGCTACACCTTC	CASSYPGRGGYTF
TRBD1	NA	TRBV30	TRBJ2-5	TGTGCCTGGAGTGTTTATACAGGGGACAAGACCCAGTACTTC	CAWSVYTGDKTQYF
NA	NA	TRBV11-3	TRBJ2-3	TGTGCCAGTGGACTGGACCCGGATACGCAGTATTTT	CASGLDPDTQYF
NA	few	TRBV5-1	TRBJ1-2	TGCGCCAGCAGACCGGTTAGGAGGCCCGGCTATGGCTACACCTTC	CASRPVRRPGYGYTF
NA	once	TRBV7-2	TRBJ2-5	TGTGCCAGCAGAAAACAGAGGGTCCTCGGCGAGACCCAGTACTTC	CASRKQRVLGETQYF
NA	NA	TRBV4-1	TRBJ1-2	TGCGCCAGCAGCCAAGAGGAGGGTGGGACAAGGGCCTTC	CASSQEEGGTRAF
TRBD1	NA	TRBV19	TRBJ1-1	TGTGCCAGTTCCCACCGGCTACAGGGGGAGAACACTGAAGCTTTCTTT	CASSHRLQGENTEAFF
TRBD1	NA	TRBV5-6	TRBJ1-2	TGTGCCAGCAGACCGGACAGGGTAAATGGCTACACCTTC	CASRPDRVNGYTF
NA	NA	TRBV7-2	TRBJ2-1	TGTGCCAGCGCGACGGGACTCCCCGGCAATGAGCAGTTCTTC	CASATGLPGNEQFF
TRBD1	NA	TRBV30	TRBJ1-4	TGTGCCTGGAGCCGGACAGGGGTTAGTGAAAAACTGTTTTTT	CAWSRTGVSEKLFF
NA	NA	TRBV3-1/TRBV3-2	TRBJ1-2	TGTGCCAGCACCTTTCAGAAGTCCACAAGCTTGGCCTTC	CASTFQKSTSLAF
TRBD2	once	TRBV6-6	TRBJ2-7	TGTGCCAGCAGTTCCCCCCTAGCGGGAGTGGGAGAGCAGTACTTC	CASSSPLAGVGEQYF
NA	few	TRBV7-2	TRBJ1-2	TGTGCCAGCAGCTTAGTGGGACGATCTAACTATGGCTACACCTTC	CASSLVGRSNYGYTF
TRBD1	NA	TRBV11-1	TRBJ1-1	TGTGCCAGCAGCTTAGAAGACAGGGAGGGCACTGAAGCTTTCTTT	CASSLEDREGTEAFF
TRBD2	NA	TRBV19	TRBJ2-7	TGTGCCAGTAGTATTGCCGGGACTAGCGGGAGGTTTCCCTCCTACGAGCAGTACTTC	CASSIAGTSGRFPSYEQYF
NA	NA	TRBV7-9	TRBJ1-2	TGTGCCAGCAGCCCCGACGGGGGCTATGGCTACACCTTC	CASSPDGGYGYTF
NA	NA	TRBV19	TRBJ2-2	TGTGCCAGTAGTAATGGGACTCGGGGTGCCGGGGAGCTGTTTTTT	CASSNGTRGAGELFF
NA	once	TRBV9	TRBJ2-3	TGTGCCAGCAGCGTCCGGGGGACCACAGATACGCAGTATTTT	CASSVRGTTDTQYF
TRBD2	NA	TRBV7-9	TRBJ2-1	TGTGCCAGCAGCCTCACTAGCGGGGGGTACAATGAGCAGTTCTTC	CASSLTSGGYNEQFF
NA	NA	TRBV18	TRBJ2-5	TGTGCCAGCTCACTATCTGAAGGGCTAGCATGGACCCAGTACTTC	CASSLSEGLAWTQYF
TRBD2	NA	TRBV7-9	TRBJ2-3	TGTGCCAGCAGCTTAGGGCTAGCGGGGCGGTCTAGCACAGATACGCAGTATTTT	CASSLGLAGRSSTDTQYF
NA	NA	TRBV28	TRBJ1-2	TGTGCCAGCAGTTACTTCGACAGAGTCTATGGCTACACCTTC	CASSYFDRVYGYTF
TRBD2	NA	TRBV29-1	TRBJ2-7	TGCAGCGTGGGTGGTCGATTAGCGGGAGAAGGAACCTACGAGCAGTACTTC	CSVGGRLAGEGTYEQYF